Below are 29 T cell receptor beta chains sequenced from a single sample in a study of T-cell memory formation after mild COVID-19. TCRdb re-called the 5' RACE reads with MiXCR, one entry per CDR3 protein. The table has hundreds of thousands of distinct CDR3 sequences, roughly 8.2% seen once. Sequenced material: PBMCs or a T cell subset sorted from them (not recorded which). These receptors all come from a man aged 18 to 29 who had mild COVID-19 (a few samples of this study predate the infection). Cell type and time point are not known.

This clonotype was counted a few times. The CDR3 region has the DNA TGTGCCAGCAGCTTTGGGCCTCTCCGGGGGGGCGAGCAGTTCTTC. It encodes CASSFGPLRGGEQFF. V usage is TRBV7-2 and J usage is TRBJ2-1; 8 nucleotides match TRBD2. The V gene's germline CDR1 is SGHTA and CDR2 FQGNSA. CDR3 length: 15 residues. The V and J ends lost 3 bases and 10 bases, in that order; junction bases with no gene match: 11.

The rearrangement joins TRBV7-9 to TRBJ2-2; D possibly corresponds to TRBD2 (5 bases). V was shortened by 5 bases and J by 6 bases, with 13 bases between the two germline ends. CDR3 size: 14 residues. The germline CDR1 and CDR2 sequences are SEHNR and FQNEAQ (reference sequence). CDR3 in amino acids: CASSPEGRAGELFF. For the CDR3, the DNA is TGTGCCAGCAGCCCAGAGGGAAGGGCCGGGGAGCTGTTTTTT.

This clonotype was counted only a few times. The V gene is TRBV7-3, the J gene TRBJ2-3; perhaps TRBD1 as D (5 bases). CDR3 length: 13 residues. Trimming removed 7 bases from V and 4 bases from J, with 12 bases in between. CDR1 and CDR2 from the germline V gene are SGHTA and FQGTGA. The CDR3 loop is CASTLPGPDTQYF. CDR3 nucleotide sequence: TGTGCCAGCACTCTCCCAGGGCCAGATACGCAGTATTTT. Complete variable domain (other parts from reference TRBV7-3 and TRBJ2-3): GAGVSQTPSNKVTEKGKYVELRCDPISGHTALYWYRQSLGQGPEFLIYFQGTGAADDSGLPNDRFFAVRPEGSVSTLKIQRTERGDSAVYLCASTLPGPDTQYFGPGTRLTVL.

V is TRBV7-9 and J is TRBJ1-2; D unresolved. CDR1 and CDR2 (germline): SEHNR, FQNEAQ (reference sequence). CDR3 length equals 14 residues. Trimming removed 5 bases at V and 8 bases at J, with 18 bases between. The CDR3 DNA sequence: TGTGCCAGCAGCATAGAGTTGGGCGAGGTGGGCTACACCTTC. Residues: CASSIELGEVGYTF.

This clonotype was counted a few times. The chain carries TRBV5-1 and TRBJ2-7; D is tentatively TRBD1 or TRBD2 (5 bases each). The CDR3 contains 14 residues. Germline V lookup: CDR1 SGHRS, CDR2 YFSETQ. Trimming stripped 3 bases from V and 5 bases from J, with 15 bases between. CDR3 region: CASSWPGQGDEQYF. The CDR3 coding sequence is TGCGCCAGCAGCTGGCCGGGGCAGGGCGACGAGCAGTACTTC.

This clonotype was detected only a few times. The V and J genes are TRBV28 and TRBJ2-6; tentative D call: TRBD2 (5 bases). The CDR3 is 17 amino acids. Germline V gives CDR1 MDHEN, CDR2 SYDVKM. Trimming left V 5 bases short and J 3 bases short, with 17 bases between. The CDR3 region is CASSLGRHGVGANVLTF. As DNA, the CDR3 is TGTGCCAGCAGTCTCGGTCGGCACGGGGTTGGGGCCAACGTCCTGACTTTC.

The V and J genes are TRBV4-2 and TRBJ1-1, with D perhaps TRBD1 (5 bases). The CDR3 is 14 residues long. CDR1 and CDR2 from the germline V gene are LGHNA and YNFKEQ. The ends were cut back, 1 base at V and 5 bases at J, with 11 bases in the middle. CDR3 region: CASSQGPGRTEAFF. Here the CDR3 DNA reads TGTGCCAGCAGCCAAGGGCCAGGGAGGACTGAAGCTTTCTTT.

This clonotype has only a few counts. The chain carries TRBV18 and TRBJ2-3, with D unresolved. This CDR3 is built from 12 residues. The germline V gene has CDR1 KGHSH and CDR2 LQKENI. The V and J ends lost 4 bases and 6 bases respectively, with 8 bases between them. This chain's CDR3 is CASSQSPDTQYF. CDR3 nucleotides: TGTGCCAGCTCACAGTCCCCCGATACGCAGTATTTT.

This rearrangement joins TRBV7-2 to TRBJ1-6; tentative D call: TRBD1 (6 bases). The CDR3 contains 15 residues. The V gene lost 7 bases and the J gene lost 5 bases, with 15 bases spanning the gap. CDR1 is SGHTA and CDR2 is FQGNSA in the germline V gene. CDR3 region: CASNRRDTDNSPLHF. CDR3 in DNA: TGTGCCAGCAACCGCCGGGACACGGATAATTCACCCCTCCACTTT. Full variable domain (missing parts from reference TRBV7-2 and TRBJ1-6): GAGVSQSPSNKVTEKGKDVELRCDPISGHTALYWYRQSLGQGLEFLIYFQGNSAPDKSGLPSDRFSAERTGGSVSTLTIQRTQQEDSAVYLCASNRRDTDNSPLHFGNGTRLTVT.

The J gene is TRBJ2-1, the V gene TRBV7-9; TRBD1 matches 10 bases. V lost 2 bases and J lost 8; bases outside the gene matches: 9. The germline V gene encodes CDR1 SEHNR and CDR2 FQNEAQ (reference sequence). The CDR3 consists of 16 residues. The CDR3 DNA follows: TGTGCCAGCAGCTTAACAACGACCGGGACAGGGGATGAGCAGTTCTTC. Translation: CASSLTTTGTGDEQFF.

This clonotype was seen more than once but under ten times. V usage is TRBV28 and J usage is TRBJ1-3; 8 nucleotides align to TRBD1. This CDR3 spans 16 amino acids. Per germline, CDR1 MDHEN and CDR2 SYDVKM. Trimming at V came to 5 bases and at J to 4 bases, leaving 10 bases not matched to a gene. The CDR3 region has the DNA TGTGCCAGCAGTCCTTACAGGGGGTTAACGGGAAACACCATATATTTT. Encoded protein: CASSPYRGLTGNTIYF.

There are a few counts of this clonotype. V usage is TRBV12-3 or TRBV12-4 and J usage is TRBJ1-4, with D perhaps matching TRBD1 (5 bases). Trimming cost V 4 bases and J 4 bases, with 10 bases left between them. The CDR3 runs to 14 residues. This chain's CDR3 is CASSSPGSNEKLFF. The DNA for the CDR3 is TGTGCCAGCAGTTCCCCAGGGAGTAATGAAAAACTGTTTTTT.

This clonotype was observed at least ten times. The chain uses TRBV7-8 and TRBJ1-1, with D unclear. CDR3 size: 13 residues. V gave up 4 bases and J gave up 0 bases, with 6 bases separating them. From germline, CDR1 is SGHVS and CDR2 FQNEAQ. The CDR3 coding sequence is TGTGCCAGCAGCTCTCGATTGAACACTGAAGCTTTCTTT. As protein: CASSSRLNTEAFF.

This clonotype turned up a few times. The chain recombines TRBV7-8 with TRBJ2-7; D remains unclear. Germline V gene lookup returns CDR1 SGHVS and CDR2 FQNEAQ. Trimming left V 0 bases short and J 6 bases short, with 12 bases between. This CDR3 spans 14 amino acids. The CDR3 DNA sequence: TGTGCCAGCAGCTTAGCGTTCCGGTCCCCCGAGCAGTACTTC. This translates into CASSLAFRSPEQYF.

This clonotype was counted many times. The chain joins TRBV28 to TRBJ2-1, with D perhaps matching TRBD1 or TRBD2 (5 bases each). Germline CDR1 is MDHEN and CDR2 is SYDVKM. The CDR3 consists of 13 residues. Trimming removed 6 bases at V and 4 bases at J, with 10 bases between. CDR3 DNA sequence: TGTGCCAGCAGCACCGGGGCATACAATGAGCAGTTCTTC. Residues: CASSTGAYNEQFF.

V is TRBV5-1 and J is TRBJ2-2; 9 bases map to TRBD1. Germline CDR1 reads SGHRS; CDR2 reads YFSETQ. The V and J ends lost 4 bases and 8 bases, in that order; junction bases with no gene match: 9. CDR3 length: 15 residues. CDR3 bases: TGCGCCAGCAGCCGGACAGGGGCCATTCTGGGGGAGCTGTTTTTT. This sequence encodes CASSRTGAILGELFF.

CDR3 region: CASSTRGGLTTDTQYF. The DNA of the CDR3 is TGTGCCAGCAGCACCCGCGGGGGCCTAACCACAGATACGCAGTATTTT. The chain uses TRBV7-2 and TRBJ2-3, with TRBD2 as a possible D gene (7 bases). Germline CDR1 reads SGHTA; CDR2 reads FQGNSA. V lost 5 bases and J 2 bases, leaving 17 bases between the germline ends. This CDR3 has 16 amino acids.

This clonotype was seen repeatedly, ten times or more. Here the CDR3 reads CASRHSGGDYNEQFF. CDR3 DNA: TGCGCCAGCAGGCATAGCGGGGGGGACTACAATGAGCAGTTCTTC. The chain couples TRBV5-1 to TRBJ2-1; 11 bases are a match to TRBD2. CDR3 length equals 15 residues. CDR1 SGHRS and CDR2 YFSETQ come from the germline V gene. V was pared by 5 bases and J by 3 bases, with 4 bases of the junction left unmatched.

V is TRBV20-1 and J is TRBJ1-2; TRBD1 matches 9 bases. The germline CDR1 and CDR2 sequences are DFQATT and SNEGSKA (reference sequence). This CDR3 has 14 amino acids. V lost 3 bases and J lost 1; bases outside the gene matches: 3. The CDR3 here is CSAREDRGNYGYTF. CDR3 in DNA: TGCAGTGCTAGGGAGGACAGGGGTAACTATGGCTACACCTTC.

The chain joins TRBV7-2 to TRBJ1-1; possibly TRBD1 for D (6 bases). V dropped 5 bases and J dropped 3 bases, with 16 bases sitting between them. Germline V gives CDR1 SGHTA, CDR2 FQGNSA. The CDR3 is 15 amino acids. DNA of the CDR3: TGTGCCAGCAGCCAGAGGGGGGGTCGCTACACTGAAGCTTTCTTT. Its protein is CASSQRGGRYTEAFF.

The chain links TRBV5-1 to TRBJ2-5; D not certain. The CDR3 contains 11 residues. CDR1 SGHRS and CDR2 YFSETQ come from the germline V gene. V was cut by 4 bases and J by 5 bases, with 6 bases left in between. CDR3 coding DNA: TGCGCCAGCAGCATTACCGAGACCCAGTACTTC. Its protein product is CASSITETQYF. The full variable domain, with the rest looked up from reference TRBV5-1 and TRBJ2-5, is KAGVTQTPRYLIKTRGQQVTLSCSPISGHRSVSWYQQTPGQGLQFLFEYFSETQRNKGNFPGRFSGRQFSNSRSEMNVSTLELGDSALYLCASSITETQYFGPGTRLLVL.

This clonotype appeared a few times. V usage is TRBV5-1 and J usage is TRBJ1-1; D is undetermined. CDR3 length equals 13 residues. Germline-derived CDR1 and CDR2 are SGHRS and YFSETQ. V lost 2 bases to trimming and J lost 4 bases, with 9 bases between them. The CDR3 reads CASSLGDLTEAFF. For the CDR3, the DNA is TGCGCCAGCAGCTTAGGAGACCTCACTGAAGCTTTCTTT.

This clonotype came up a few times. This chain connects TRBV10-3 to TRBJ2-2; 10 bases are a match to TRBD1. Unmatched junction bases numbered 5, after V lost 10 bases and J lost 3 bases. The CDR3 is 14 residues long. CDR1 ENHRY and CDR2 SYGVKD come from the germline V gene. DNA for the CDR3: TGTGCCACCCGTGGACAGGGGGACACCGGGGAGCTGTTTTTT. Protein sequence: CATRGQGDTGELFF.

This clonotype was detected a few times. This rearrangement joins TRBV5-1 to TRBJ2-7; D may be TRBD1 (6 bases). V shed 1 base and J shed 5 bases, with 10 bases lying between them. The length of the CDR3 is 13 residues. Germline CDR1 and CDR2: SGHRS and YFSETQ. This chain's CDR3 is CASSLTGPHEQYF. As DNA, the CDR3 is TGCGCCAGCAGCTTGACAGGGCCCCACGAGCAGTACTTC.

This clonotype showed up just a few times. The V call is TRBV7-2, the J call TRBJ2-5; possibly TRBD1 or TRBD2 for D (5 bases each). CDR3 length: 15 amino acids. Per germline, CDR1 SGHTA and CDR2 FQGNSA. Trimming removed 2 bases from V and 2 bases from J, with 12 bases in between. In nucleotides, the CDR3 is TGTGCCAGCAGCTTACCTCTTGGGGGTCAAGAGACCCAGTACTTC. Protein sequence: CASSLPLGGQETQYF.

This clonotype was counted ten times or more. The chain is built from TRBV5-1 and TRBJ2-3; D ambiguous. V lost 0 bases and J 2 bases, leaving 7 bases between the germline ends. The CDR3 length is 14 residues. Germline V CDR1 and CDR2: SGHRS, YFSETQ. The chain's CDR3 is CASSLGGLTDTQYF. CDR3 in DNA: TGCGCCAGCAGCTTGGGCGGTCTCACAGATACGCAGTATTTT. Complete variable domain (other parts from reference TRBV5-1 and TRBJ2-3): KAGVTQTPRYLIKTRGQQVTLSCSPISGHRSVSWYQQTPGQGLQFLFEYFSETQRNKGNFPGRFSGRQFSNSRSEMNVSTLELGDSALYLCASSLGGLTDTQYFGPGTRLTVL.

The DNA of the CDR3 is TGTGCCACCAGCAGAGACCTAGCGGGGGGTGTGGGGGAGCTGTTTTTT. Translating it yields CATSRDLAGGVGELFF. The rearrangement links TRBV15 to TRBJ2-2; the match to TRBD2 covers 11 bases. The CDR3 covers 16 residues. Germline V gene data show CDR1 as LNHNV and CDR2 as YYDKDF (reference sequence). V shed 0 bases and J 8 bases; nucleotides not matched to a gene: 5.

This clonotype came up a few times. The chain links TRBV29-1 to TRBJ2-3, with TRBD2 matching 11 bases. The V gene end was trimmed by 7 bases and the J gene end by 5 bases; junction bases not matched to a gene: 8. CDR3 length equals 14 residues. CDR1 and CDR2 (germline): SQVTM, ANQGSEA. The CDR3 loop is CSGDTSGGGDTQYF. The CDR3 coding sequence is TGCAGCGGCGACACTAGCGGGGGCGGAGATACGCAGTATTTT.

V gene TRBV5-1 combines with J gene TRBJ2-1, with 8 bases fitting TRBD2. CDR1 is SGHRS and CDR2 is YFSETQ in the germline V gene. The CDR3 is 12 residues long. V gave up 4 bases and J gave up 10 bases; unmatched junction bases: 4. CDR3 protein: CASSRRGAEQFF. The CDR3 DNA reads TGCGCCAGCAGCAGGCGGGGGGCCGAGCAGTTCTTC.